This is a list of T cell receptor beta chains from one sample in a study of blood T cell repertoires in COVID-19. The protocol was immunoSEQ multiplex PCR, while the TCRdb copy is restricted to in-frame clones and leaves out a portion. The table lists 84,000 or so clones, around four fifths of them singletons. What was sequenced was peripheral blood. All receptors derive from a man at least 80 years old with active or convalescent COVID-19. CDR3s leave out the opening cysteine and the closing phenylalanine or tryptophan.

>TRBV3-1/TRBV3-2
ASSQGRTGSYEQY
>TRBV13
ASSLSRLSSYEQY
>TRBV14
ASSRDRGRREQY
>TRBV10-3
AISERTGPTGELF
>TRBV5-1
ASSLEAGAYEQY
>TRBV11-1
ASSSPWTGSETQY
>TRBV5-4
ASSLDQRGARNEQF
>TRBV19
ASSIGQGIGANVLT
>TRBV6-5
ASTTGQGHTEAF
>TRBV27
ASSKRLAGAYNEQF
>TRBV28
ASSLGQPATEAF
>TRBV6-5
ASGPRTEHGNTIY
>TRBV5-1
ASFSTTRGKETQY
>TRBV19
ASTLTGGRTEAF
>TRBV7-9
ASRGPSYEQY
>TRBV14
ASSQTRGNYGYT
>TRBV3-1/TRBV3-2
ASSQKGHSIGYT
>TRBV7-9
ASTSSGRGGNTEAF
>TRBV15
ATSRERVTGGQPQH
>TRBV11-2
ASSWSSGGAGSYNEQF
>TRBV28
ASSAGTGNSPLH
>TRBV3-1/TRBV3-2
ASTPLAGGGNEQF
>TRBV9
ASSAHEGLTYEQY
>TRBV6-6
ASSYSGGKNTEAF
>TRBV19
ASSIGGQGFGGYGYT
>TRBV11-2
ASSFLAGGPDTQY
>TRBV5-1
ASSLEQGNEKLF
>TRBV28
ASSRGDTGELF
>TRBV5-5
ASSPTGGEGNEQF
>TRBV6-2/TRBV6-3
ASSWLQGNTEAF
>TRBV4-3
ASSQDGTANYGYT
>TRBV10-3
AISPDRFRDSPLH
>TRBV14
ASSSLAEHYEQY
>TRBV15
ATSSTGVYNSPLH
>TRBV6-5
ASSYRGPYGYT
>TRBV2
ASSVASGYNEQF
>TRBV7-2
ASSSPGQRVRNSPLH
>TRBV9
ASSPSGTGHTDTQY
>TRBV7-2
ASSLVKFYEQY
>TRBV27
ASSFEPSYEQY
>TRBV12-3/TRBV12-4
ASSPTVEDTQY